The T cell receptor beta chain described here comes from a study of shared T cell receptors in the human thymus. Sequenced by immunoSEQ multiplex PCR; TCRdb stores in-frame clones only, minus some. The table lists some 700,000 clones, roughly 90% of them singletons. V was cut by 1 base and J by 2 bases, with 23 bases left in between. The CDR3 sequence is 19 residues long. Germline V gives CDR1 SGHTA, CDR2 FQGNSA. The data were also submitted as part of a second study, on human thymus T cells. Turning to that study: Corrective heart surgery yielded the resections from which the thymus tissue came. Repertoires sampled from thymus and blood appeared biased in V and J gene usage. Among unrelated individuals, related research reported thymic repertoires that overlapped highly.

This clonotype was obtained from a boy younger than two with a congenital heart defect. The chain couples TRBV7-2 to TRBJ2-5, with D tentatively TRBD1 (6 bases). Sequences were obtained from thymocytes. The CDR3 sequence is CASSLELIGQGLDQETQYF. The CDR3 DNA sequence: TGTGCCAGCAGCTTAGAATTAATAGGGCAGGGGCTAGATCAAGAGACCCAGTACTTC.